The 3 T cell receptor beta chains below were found in one sample sequenced in a study of somatic mutations in cytotoxic T cells in rheumatoid arthritis. Using immunoSEQ multiplex PCR, the repertoire was profiled, and TCRdb retains in-frame clones only, with some absent. The data show some 25,000 clones, less than 85% seen once. Sequencing was done on a sample of CD8+ T cells sorted from blood. These TCRs come from a woman aged 18-29 years in good health.

This clone was seen only once. The chain joins TRBV6-1 to TRBJ2-1; D possibly corresponds to TRBD1 (5 bases). Germline-derived CDR1 and CDR2 are MNHNS and SASEGT. Trimming removed 1 base at V and 4 bases at J, with 11 bases between. The CDR3 sequence is 15 residues long. The CDR3 spells CASSEDLRAYNEQFF. For the CDR3, the DNA is TGTGCCAGCAGTGAAGATCTCAGGGCTTACAATGAGCAGTTCTTC.

The gene calls are TRBV9 and TRBJ2-3; no reliable D call. There are 12 residues in the CDR3. Trimming removed 3 bases at V and 6 bases at J, with 8 bases between. Per germline, CDR1 SGDLS and CDR2 YYNGEE. DNA for the CDR3: TGTGCCAGCAGCGCTGAATACGATACGCAGTATTTT. Protein: CASSAEYDTQYF.

The chain uses TRBV13 and TRBJ1-5; D call uncertain. Germline V CDR1 and CDR2: PRHDT, FYEKMQ (reference sequence). Trimming shortened V by 3 bases and J by 4 bases, and 4 bases separated the two germline ends. The CDR3 spans 12 residues. For the CDR3, the DNA is TGTGCCAGCAGCTTCGGGAATCAGCCCCAGCATTTT. Translating it yields CASSFGNQPQHF.